This T cell receptor beta chain derives from a study of blood T cells in healthy people across ages. The second PCR ran roughly 6 to 11 cycles with a sample-barcoded 5' primer and J-beta primers. One entry per CDR3 protein, called by TCRdb with MiXCR from the 5' RACE reads. This table has hundreds of thousands of distinct CDR3 sequences, roughly 44% appearing once. The germline CDR1 and CDR2 sequences are MNHEY and SVGEGT. Trimming took 6 bases from V and 3 from J, leaving 14 bases between them. The CDR3 covers 14 residues. This clonotype was seen a few times. This rearrangement joins TRBV6-2 or TRBV6-3 to TRBJ1-2, with D unclear. This receptor was taken from a man in his 60s in good health. Sequenced: blood. The CDR3 sequence is CASRDLRTDYGYTF. The CDR3 DNA is TGTGCCAGCAGAGATTTGAGGACGGACTATGGCTACACCTTC.